The 10 T cell receptor beta chains reported below all come from one sample, sequenced in a study of CD8 T cells in ankylosing spondylitis. Via MiXCR, TCRdb re-called the 5' RACE reads, giving one row per CDR3 protein. Seen here are about 33,000 distinct CDR3 sequences, 11% to 15% observed once, and the top ten hold around a third. The sequenced sample consisted of blood. These receptors came from a male donor with ankylosing spondylitis or in good health (not recorded which).

This rearrangement joins TRBV30 to TRBJ2-3, with TRBD2 matching over 12 bases. The germline V gene encodes CDR1 GTSNPN and CDR2 SVGIG (reference sequence). Trimming removed 1 base from V and 0 bases from J; junction bases left unmatched: 5. The CDR3 loop spans 17 amino acids. The CDR3 here is CAWSGTSGRSSTDTQYF. CDR3 DNA sequence: TGTGCCTGGAGTGGAACTAGCGGGAGGTCTAGCACAGATACGCAGTATTTT.

The sample holds a few counts of this clonotype. The rearrangement joins TRBV12-3 or TRBV12-4 to TRBJ1-3, with a weak D call TRBD1 (6 bases). V was clipped by 7 bases and J by 2 bases, with 12 bases between them. The CDR3 covers 14 residues. The CDR3 bases are TGTGCCAGCACTAGAAGGGGGACTGGAAACACCATATATTTT. It specifies CASTRRGTGNTIYF.

This clonotype occurred a few times. This sequence joins TRBV29-1 and TRBJ2-1; 9 positions match TRBD2. Per germline, CDR1 SQVTM and CDR2 ANQGSEA. The junction had 12 bases not matched to a gene; V was cut back by 2 bases and J by 10 bases. CDR3 size: 15 residues. The CDR3 DNA follows: TGCAGCGTTGAAATGAGCGGGGGGCCCGGCCGGGAGCAGTTCTTC. Translation: CSVEMSGGPGREQFF.

This clonotype was seen only a few times. The chain has TRBV20-1 and TRBJ2-4; 7 bases are a match to TRBD1. Germline lookup yields CDR1 DFQATT and CDR2 SNEGSKA (reference sequence). This CDR3 is built from 13 residues. J gave up 7 bases and V 5 bases, and 8 bases lay outside the gene matches. In DNA form, the CDR3 reads TGCAGTGCTCTTGGGACAGACGGGAACATTCAGTACTTC. Translating it yields CSALGTDGNIQYF.

This clonotype has a handful of counts. The chain recombines TRBV28 with TRBJ2-1; the match to TRBD2 covers 9 bases. Germline CDR1 MDHEN, CDR2 SYDVKM. The V and J ends lost 5 bases and 4 bases, in that order; junction bases with no gene match: 6. The CDR3 consists of 15 residues. The DNA of the CDR3 is TGTGCCAGCAGTCGGGCGGGGGGGCTGTACAATGAGCAGTTCTTC. This encodes CASSRAGGLYNEQFF.

This clonotype was seen a handful of times. This sequence joins TRBV20-1 and TRBJ2-7; TRBD1 aligns across 7 bases. The CDR3 is 18 residues long. Per the germline V gene, CDR1 is DFQATT and CDR2 is SNEGSKA (reference sequence). Germline trimming cut 4 bases from V and 0 bases from J; bases unmatched to any gene: 18. The chain's CDR3 is CSATSPWTGGESSYEQYF. In nucleotides, the CDR3 is TGCAGTGCTACCTCCCCTTGGACAGGTGGGGAATCCTCCTACGAGCAGTACTTC.

This clonotype appeared a few times. The chain recombines TRBV10-3 with TRBJ2-5, with a possible D match to TRBD1 (5 bases). V was clipped by 4 bases and J by 5 bases, with 11 bases between them. Germline CDR1 ENHRY, CDR2 SYGVKD. CDR3 length: 13 residues. The CDR3 region is CAISAGRGETQYF. CDR3 bases: TGTGCCATCAGTGCAGGGCGAGGCGAGACCCAGTACTTC.

This clonotype was picked up a small number of times. The CDR3 reads CASSLGLAPDTQYF. CDR3 nucleotide sequence: TGTGCCAGCAGCCTCGGACTAGCGCCAGATACGCAGTATTTT. V is TRBV7-3 and J is TRBJ2-3; 9 bases are a match to TRBD2. V shed 5 bases, J shed 4 bases, and the junction held 4 bases outside the gene matches. This CDR3 spans 14 amino acids. The V gene's germline CDR1 is SGHTA and CDR2 FQGTGA.

This clonotype was detected a few times. The rearrangement uses TRBV7-9 and TRBJ2-1; D not resolved. This CDR3 spans 12 amino acids. The V and J ends lost 3 bases and 6 bases respectively, with 6 bases between them. The germline V gene encodes CDR1 SEHNR and CDR2 FQNEAQ (reference sequence). CDR3 sequence (DNA): TGTGCCAGCAGCTTTACTCTCAATGAGCAGTTCTTC. It codes for CASSFTLNEQFF.

J is TRBJ2-3 and V is TRBV20-1, with 7 positions matching TRBD2. Trimming cost V 4 bases and J 0 bases; bases outside gene matches: 7. The CDR3 has 15 residues. Germline loops: CDR1 DFQATT, CDR2 SNEGSKA (reference sequence). CDR3 nucleotides: TGCAGTGCTACTCTAGCGGCTAAAAGCACAGATACGCAGTATTTT. It codes for CSATLAAKSTDTQYF.